Described below is a single TCR beta chain sequence and its context. Its antigen is unidentified. This specimen belongs to a study of OX40 agonist ivuxolimab in advanced cancers. Study-level information: A history of anti-PD-1, anti-PD-L1 or anti-CTLA-4 therapy was acceptable, and 40% had some. There were three patients with partial responses, one having hepatocellular carcinoma and two cutaneous melanoma.

Profiled with immunoSEQ multiplex PCR; TCRdb holds only in-frame clones, not every one. The top ten hold 26% of the sample, which has 13,000 or so clones, roughly two thirds seen once. Findings and limits, study-wide: In CD8+ T cells, expanded clones were on average more numerous than in CD4+. At 0.1-3.0 mg/kg, partial responders had clonal expansion among the lowest observed.

The sequence was collected from an adult with an advanced solid tumor such as melanoma, head and neck, liver or kidney cancer. The sequenced sample was CD4+ or CD8+ T cells sorted from blood, obtained in a trial of the OX40 agonist ivuxolimab.

This chain's CDR3 is CAWSVLDRGSEQYF. Here the CDR3 DNA reads TGTGCCTGGAGTGTACTGGACAGGGGGTCCGAGCAGTACTTC. V usage is TRBV30 and J usage is TRBJ2-7, with TRBD1 identical over 10 bases. The CDR3 has 14 amino acids. Germline trimming cut 0 bases from V and 6 bases from J; bases unmatched to any gene: 5. CDR1 and CDR2 (germline): GTSNPN, SVGIG (reference sequence). Variable domain in full (rest from reference TRBV30 and TRBJ2-7): SQTIHQWPATLVQPVGSPLSLECTVEGTSNPNLYWYRQAAGRGLQLLFYSVGIGQISSEVPQNLSASRPQDRQFILSSKKLLLSDSGFYLCAWSVLDRGSEQYFGPGTRLTVT.